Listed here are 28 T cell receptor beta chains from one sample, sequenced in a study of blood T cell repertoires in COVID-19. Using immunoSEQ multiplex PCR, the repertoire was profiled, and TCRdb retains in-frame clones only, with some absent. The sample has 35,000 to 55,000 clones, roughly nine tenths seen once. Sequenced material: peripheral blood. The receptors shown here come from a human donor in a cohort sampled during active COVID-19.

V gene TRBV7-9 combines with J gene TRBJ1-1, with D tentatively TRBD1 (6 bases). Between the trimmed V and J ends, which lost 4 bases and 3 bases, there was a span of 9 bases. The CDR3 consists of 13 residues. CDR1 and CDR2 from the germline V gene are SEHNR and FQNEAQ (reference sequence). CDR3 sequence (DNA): TGTGCCAGCAGCTCACAGGGAGACACTGAAGCTTTCTTT. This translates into CASSSQGDTEAFF. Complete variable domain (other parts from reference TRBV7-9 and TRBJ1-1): DTGVSQNPRHKITKRGQNVTFRCDPISEHNRLYWYRQTLGQGPEFLTYFQNEAQLEKSRLLSDRFSAERPKGSFSTLEIQRTEQGDSAMYLCASSSQGDTEAFFGQGTRLTVV.

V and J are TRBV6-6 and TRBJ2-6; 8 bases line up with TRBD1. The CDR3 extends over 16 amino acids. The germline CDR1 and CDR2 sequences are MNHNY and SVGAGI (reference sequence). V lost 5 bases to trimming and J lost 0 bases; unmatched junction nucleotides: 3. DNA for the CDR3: TGTGCCAGCAGTGGGACAGGAGTCTCTGGGGCCAACGTCCTGACTTTC. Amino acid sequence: CASSGTGVSGANVLTF.

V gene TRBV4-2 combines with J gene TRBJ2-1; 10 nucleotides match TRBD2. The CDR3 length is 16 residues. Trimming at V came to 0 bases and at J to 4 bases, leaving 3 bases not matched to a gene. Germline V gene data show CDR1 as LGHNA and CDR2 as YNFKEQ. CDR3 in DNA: TGTGCCAGCAGCCAAGAACCGGGACTAGCGTACAATGAGCAGTTCTTC. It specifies CASSQEPGLAYNEQFF.

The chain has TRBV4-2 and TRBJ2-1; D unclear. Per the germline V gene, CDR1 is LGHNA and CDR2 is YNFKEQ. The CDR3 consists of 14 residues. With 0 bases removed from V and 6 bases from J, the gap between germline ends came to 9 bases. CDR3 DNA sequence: TGTGCCAGCAGCCAAGACTTTCCGGGCAATGAGCAGTTCTTC. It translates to CASSQDFPGNEQFF.

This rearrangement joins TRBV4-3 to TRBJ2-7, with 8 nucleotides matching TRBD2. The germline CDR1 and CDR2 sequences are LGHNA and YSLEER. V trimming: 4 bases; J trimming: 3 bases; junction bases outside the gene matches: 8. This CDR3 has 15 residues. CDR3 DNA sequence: TGCGCCAGCAGCCGATCTAGCGGGCCTCACTACGAGCAGTACTTC. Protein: CASSRSSGPHYEQYF.

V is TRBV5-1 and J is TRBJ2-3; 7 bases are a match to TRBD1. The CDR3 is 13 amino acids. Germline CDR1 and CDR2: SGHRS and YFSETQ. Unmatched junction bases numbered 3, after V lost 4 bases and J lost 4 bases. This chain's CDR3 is CASSPGTADTQYF. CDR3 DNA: TGCGCCAGCAGCCCTGGGACAGCAGATACGCAGTATTTT.

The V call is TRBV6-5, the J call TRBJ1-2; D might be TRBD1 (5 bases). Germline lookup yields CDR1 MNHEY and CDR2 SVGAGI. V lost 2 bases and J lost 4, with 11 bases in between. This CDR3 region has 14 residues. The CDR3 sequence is CASSYGQGFYGYTF. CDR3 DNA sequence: TGTGCCAGCAGTTACGGCCAGGGTTTCTATGGCTACACCTTC.

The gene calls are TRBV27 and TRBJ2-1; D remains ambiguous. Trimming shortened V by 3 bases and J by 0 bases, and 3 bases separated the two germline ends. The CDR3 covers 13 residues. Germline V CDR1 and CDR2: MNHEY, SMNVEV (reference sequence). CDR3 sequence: CASSLSSYNEQFF. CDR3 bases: TGTGCCAGCAGTTTGAGCTCCTACAATGAGCAGTTCTTC.

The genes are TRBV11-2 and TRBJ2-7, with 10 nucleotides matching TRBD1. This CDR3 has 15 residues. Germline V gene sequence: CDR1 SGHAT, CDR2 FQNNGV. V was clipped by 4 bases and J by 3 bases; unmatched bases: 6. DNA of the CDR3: TGTGCCAGCAGCTCAGAAGGGACAGGGGACTACGAGCAGTACTTC. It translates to CASSSEGTGDYEQYF.

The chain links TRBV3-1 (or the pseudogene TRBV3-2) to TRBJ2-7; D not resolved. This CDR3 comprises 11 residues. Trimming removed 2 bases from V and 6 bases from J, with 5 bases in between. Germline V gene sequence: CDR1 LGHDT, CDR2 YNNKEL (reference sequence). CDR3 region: CASSQPGEQYF. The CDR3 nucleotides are TGTGCCAGCAGCCAACCAGGCGAGCAGTACTTC.

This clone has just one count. CDR3 bases: TGTGCCAGCAGTACCATAGCGGGGGTGGGGAATGAGCAGTTCTTC. It specifies CASSTIAGVGNEQFF. The chain couples TRBV28 to TRBJ2-1; 9 nucleotides agree with TRBD2. CDR3 length equals 15 residues. V shed 5 bases, J shed 7 bases, and the junction held 9 bases outside the gene matches. Germline CDR1 reads MDHEN; CDR2 reads SYDVKM. The full variable domain, rest sourced from reference TRBV28 and TRBJ2-1, is DVKVTQSSRYLVKRTGEKVFLECVQDMDHENMFWYRQDPGLGLRLIYFSYDVKMKEKGDIPEGYSVSREKKERFSLILESASTNQTSMYLCASSTIAGVGNEQFFGPGTRLTVL.

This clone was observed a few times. The CDR3 DNA sequence: TGTGCCAGCAGCGTAGGGGACAGGGGACATCAGCCCCAGCATTTT. Amino acid sequence: CASSVGDRGHQPQHF. The chain recombines TRBV9 with TRBJ1-5, with TRBD1 matching 10 bases. Trimming at V came to 0 bases and at J to 5 bases, leaving 2 bases not matched to a gene. The germline V gene has CDR1 SGDLS and CDR2 YYNGEE. CDR3 length equals 15 residues.

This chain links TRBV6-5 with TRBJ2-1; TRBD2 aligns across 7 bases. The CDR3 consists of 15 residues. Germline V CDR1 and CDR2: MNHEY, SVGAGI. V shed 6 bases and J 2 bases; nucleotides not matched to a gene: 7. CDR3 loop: CASRDGTTPYNEQFF. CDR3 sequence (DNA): TGTGCCAGCAGGGACGGGACTACCCCCTACAATGAGCAGTTCTTC.

DNA for the CDR3: TGTGCCAGCAGTTTAGACAGGCACGGCTACACCTTC. This sequence encodes CASSLDRHGYTF. The chain couples TRBV12-3 or TRBV12-4 to TRBJ1-2, with D perhaps matching TRBD1 (5 bases). The V end was cut by 1 base, the J end by 8 bases, with 8 bases between. This CDR3 has 12 residues.

The CDR3 nucleotides read TGTGCCAGCAGTGACGGGCGCGACAGGGTGCAGTTCTTC. Translated: CASSDGRDRVQFF. The rearrangement joins TRBV6-2 or TRBV6-3 to TRBJ2-1; TRBD1 matches at 7 bases. The CDR3 totals 13 residues. Trimming took 5 bases from V and 12 from J; bases not matched to a gene: 10. The V gene's germline CDR1 is MNHEY and CDR2 SVGEGT.

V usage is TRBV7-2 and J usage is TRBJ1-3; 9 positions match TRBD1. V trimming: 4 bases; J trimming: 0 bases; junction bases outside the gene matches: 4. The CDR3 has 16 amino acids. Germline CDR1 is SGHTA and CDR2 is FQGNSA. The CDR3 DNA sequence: TGTGCCAGCAGCTGGGACAGGGCGAGCTCTGGAAACACCATATATTTT. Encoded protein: CASSWDRASSGNTIYF.

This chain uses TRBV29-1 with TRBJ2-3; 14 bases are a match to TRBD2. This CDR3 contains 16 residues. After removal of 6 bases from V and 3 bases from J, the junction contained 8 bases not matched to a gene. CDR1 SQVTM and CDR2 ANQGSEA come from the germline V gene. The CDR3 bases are TGCAGCGTAATCGGGACTAGCGGGAGTGTAACAGATACGCAGTATTTT. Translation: CSVIGTSGSVTDTQYF.

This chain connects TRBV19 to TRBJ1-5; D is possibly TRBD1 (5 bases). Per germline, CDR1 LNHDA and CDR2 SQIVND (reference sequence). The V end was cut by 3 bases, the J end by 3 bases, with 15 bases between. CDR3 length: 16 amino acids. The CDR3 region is CASSMDRWGDNQPQHF. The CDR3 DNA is TGTGCCAGTAGTATGGATCGATGGGGGGACAATCAGCCCCAGCATTTT.

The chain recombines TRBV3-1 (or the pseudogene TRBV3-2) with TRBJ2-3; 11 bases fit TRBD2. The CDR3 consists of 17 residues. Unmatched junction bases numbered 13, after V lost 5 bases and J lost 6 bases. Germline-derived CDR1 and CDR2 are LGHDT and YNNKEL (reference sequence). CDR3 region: CASSTRLAGFSLDTQYF. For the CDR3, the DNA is TGTGCCAGCAGCACGCGACTAGCGGGGTTCTCTCTGGATACGCAGTATTTT.

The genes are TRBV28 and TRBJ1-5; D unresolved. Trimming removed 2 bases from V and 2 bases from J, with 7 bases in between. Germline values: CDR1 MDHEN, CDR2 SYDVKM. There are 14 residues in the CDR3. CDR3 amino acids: CASSLLGRNQPQHF. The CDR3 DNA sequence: TGTGCCAGCAGTTTACTTGGGCGCAATCAGCCCCAGCATTTT.

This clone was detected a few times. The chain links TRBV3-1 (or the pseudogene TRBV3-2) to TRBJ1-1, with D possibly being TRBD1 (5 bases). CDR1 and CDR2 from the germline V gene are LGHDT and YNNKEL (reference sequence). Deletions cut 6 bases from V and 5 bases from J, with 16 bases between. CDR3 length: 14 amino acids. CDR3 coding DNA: TGTGCCAGCAGGGGACCGGGCGGGGGTACTGAAGCTTTCTTT. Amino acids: CASRGPGGGTEAFF.

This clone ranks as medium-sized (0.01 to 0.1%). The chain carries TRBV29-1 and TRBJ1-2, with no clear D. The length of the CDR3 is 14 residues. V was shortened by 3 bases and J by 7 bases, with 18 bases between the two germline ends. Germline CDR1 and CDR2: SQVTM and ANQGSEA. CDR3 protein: CSVEEPGSSRGYTF. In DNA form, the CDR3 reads TGCAGCGTTGAGGAGCCGGGGAGCTCGCGTGGCTACACCTTC.

CDR3 DNA sequence: TGTGCCAGCAGCCAGAGGGCGGAGCAGTTCTTC. This codes for CASSQRAEQFF. The chain carries TRBV12-3 or TRBV12-4 and TRBJ2-1; tentative D call: TRBD2 (5 bases). The CDR3 contains 11 residues. Trimming took off 6 bases at V and 10 bases at J, with 10 bases between the two ends.

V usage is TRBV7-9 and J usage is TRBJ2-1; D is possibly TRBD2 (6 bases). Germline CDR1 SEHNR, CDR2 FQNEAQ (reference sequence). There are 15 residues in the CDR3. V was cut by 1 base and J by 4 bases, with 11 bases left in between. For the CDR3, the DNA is TGTGCCAGCAGCTTAGGGGACTCCCCGTACAATGAGCAGTTCTTC. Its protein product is CASSLGDSPYNEQFF.

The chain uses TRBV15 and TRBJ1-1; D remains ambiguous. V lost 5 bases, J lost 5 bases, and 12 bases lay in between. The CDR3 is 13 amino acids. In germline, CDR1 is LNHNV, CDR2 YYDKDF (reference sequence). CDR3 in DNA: TGTGCCACCAGCCAGGCCCGGGGAACTGAAGCTTTCTTT. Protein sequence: CATSQARGTEAFF. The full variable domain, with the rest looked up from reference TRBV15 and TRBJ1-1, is DAMVIQNPRYQVTQFGKPVTLSCSQTLNHNVMYWYQQKSSQAPKLLFHYYDKDFNNEADTPDNFQSRRPNTSFCFLDIRSPGLGDTAMYLCATSQARGTEAFFGQGTRLTVV.

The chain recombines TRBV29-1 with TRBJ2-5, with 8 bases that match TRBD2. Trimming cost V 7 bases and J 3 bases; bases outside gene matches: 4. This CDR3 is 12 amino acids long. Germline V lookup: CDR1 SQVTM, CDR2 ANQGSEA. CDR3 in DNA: TGCAGCGCTGGAGCGGGAGAAGAGACCCAGTACTTC. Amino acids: CSAGAGEETQYF.

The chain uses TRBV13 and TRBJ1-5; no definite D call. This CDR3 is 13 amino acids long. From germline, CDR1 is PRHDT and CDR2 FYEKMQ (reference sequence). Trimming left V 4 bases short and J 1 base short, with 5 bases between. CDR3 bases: TGTGCCAGCAGCTACAACAGCAATCAGCCCCAGCATTTT. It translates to CASSYNSNQPQHF.

CDR3 DNA sequence: TGTGCCAGCAGCTGGGGACAGGGGGCTGTGGAGCTGTTTTTT. Translated, it gives CASSWGQGAVELFF. V gene TRBV7-8 combines with J gene TRBJ2-2; TRBD1 matches 12 bases. V was clipped by 4 bases and J by 10 bases; unmatched bases: 4. Germline loops: CDR1 SGHVS, CDR2 FQNEAQ. The CDR3 totals 14 residues. Together with reference TRBV7-8 and TRBJ2-2, the CDR3 gives the full variable domain: GAGVSQSPRYKVAKRGQDVALRCDPISGHVSLFWYQQALGQGPEFLTYFQNEAQLDKSGLPSDRFFAERPEGSVSTLKIQRTQQEDSAVYLCASSWGQGAVELFFGEGSRLTVL.